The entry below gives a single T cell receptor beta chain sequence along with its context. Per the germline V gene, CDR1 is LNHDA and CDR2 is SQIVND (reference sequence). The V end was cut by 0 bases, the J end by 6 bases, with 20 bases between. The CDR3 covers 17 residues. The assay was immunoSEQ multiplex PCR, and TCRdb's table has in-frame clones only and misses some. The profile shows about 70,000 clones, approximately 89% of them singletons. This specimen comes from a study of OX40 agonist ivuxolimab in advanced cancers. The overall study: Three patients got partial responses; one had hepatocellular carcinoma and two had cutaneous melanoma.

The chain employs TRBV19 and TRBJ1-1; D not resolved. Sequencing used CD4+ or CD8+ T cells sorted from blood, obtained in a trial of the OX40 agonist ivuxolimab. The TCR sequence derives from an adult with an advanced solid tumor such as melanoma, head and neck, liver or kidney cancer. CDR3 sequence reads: CASSIDWETGFLPEAFF. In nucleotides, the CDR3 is TGTGCCAGTAGTATAGATTGGGAGACGGGGTTTCTCCCTGAAGCTTTCTTT.